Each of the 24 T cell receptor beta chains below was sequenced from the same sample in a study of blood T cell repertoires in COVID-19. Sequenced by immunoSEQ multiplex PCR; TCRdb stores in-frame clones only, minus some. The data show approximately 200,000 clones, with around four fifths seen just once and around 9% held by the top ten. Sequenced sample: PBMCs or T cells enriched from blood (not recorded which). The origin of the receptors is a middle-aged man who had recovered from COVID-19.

The CDR3 DNA sequence: TGTGCCTGGTCCCGCGGGGGCGTCTCCTACGAGCAGTACTTC. Amino acids: CAWSRGGVSYEQYF. The chain recombines TRBV30 with TRBJ2-7; TRBD2 might be the D (7 bases). The CDR3 runs to 14 residues. Between the trimmed V and J ends, which lost 5 bases and 0 bases, there was a span of 14 bases. Germline assignment: CDR1 GTSNPN and CDR2 SVGIG (reference sequence).

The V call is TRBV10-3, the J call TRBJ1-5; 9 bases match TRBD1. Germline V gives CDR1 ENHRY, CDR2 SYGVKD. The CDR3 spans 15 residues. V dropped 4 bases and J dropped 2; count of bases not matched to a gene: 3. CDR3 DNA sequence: TGTGCCATCAGTGGACAGGGGGACGGCAATCAGCCCCAGCATTTT. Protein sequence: CAISGQGDGNQPQHF.

The CDR3 DNA reads TGTGCCAGCAGTTACAGCGGGGTTACTAACTATGGCTACACCTTC. Its translation: CASSYSGVTNYGYTF. The chain links TRBV6-5 to TRBJ1-2; D unclear. CDR1 is MNHEY and CDR2 is SVGAGI in the germline V gene. With 2 bases removed from V and 0 bases from J, the gap between germline ends came to 10 bases. This CDR3 contains 15 residues.

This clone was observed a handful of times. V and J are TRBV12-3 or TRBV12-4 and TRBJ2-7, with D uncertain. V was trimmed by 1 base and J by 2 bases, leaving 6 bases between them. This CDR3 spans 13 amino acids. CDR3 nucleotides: TGTGCCAGCAGTTTAGGACTTCCCTACGAGCAGTACTTC. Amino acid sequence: CASSLGLPYEQYF.

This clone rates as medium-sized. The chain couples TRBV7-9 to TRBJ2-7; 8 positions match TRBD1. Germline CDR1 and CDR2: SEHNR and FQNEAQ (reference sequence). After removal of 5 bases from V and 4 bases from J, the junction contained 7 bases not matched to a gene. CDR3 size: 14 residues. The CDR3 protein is CASSPGDRLYEQYF. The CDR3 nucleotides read TGTGCCAGCAGCCCGGGGGACAGGTTATACGAGCAGTACTTC.

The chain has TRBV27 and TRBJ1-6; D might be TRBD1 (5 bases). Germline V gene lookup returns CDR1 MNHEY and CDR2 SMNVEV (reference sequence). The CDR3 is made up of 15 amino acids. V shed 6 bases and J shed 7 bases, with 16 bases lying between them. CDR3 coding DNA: TGTGCCAGCAGCCTCCTAGGGGATCGGAATTCACCCCTCCACTTT. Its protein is CASSLLGDRNSPLHF.

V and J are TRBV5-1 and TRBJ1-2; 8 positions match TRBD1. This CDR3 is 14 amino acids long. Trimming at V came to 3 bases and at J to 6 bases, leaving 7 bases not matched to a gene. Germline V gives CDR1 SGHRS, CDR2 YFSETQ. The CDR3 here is CASSSGGGVDGYTF. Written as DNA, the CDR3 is TGCGCCAGCAGCTCAGGGGGCGGTGTCGATGGCTACACCTTC.

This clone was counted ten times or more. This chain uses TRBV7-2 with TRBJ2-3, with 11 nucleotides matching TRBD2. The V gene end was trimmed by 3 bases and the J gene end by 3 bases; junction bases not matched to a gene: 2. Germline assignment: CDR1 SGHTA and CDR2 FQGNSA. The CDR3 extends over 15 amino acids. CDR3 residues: CASSFIAGGTDTQYF. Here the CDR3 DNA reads TGTGCCAGCAGCTTCATAGCGGGGGGGACAGATACGCAGTATTTT. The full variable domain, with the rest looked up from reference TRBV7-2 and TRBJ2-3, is GAGVSQSPSNKVTEKGKDVELRCDPISGHTALYWYRQSLGQGLEFLIYFQGNSAPDKSGLPSDRFSAERTGGSVSTLTIQRTQQEDSAVYLCASSFIAGGTDTQYFGPGTRLTVL.

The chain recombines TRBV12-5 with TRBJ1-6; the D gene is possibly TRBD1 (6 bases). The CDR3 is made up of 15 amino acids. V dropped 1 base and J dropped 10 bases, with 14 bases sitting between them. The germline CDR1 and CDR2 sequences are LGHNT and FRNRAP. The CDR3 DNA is TGTGCTAGTGGTTTGGAAACAGGGTTAAGGTCACCCCTCCACTTT. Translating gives CASGLETGLRSPLHF.

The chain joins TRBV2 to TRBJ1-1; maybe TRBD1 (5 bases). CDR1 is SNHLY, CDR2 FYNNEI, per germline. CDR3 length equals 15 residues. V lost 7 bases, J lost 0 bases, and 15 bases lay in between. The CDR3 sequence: CASKGRPSMNTEAFF. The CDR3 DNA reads TGTGCCAGCAAGGGGAGGCCCAGCATGAACACTGAAGCTTTCTTT.

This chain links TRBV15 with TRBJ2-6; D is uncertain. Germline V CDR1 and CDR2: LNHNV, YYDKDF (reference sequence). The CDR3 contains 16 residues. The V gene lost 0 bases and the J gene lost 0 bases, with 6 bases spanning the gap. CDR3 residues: CATSRDLASGANVLTF. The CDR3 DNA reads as TGTGCCACCAGCAGAGATTTAGCCTCTGGGGCCAACGTCCTGACTTTC.

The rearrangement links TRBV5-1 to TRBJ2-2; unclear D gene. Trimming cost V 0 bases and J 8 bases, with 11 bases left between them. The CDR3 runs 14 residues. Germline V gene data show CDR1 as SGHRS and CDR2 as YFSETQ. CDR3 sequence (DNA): TGCGCCAGCAGCTTGGCCGAGGCATCTGGGGAGCTGTTTTTT. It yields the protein CASSLAEASGELFF.

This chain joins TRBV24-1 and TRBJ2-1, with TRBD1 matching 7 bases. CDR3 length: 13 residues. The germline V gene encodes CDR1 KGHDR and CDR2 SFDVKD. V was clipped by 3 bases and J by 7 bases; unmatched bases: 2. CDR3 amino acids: CATSDDRVNEQFF. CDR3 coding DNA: TGTGCCACCAGTGATGACAGGGTGAATGAGCAGTTCTTC.

CDR3 loop: CASSGDRGRWYEQYF. DNA of the CDR3: TGTGCCAGCAGTGGGGACAGGGGGCGGTGGTACGAGCAGTACTTC. This sequence joins TRBV7-9 and TRBJ2-7, with TRBD1 matching over 12 bases. The CDR3 has 15 amino acids. Germline V gene sequence: CDR1 SEHNR, CDR2 FQNEAQ (reference sequence). V was clipped by 6 bases and J by 4 bases; unmatched bases: 7. The variable domain in full, with the rest retrieved from reference TRBV7-9 and TRBJ2-7, is DTGVSQNPRHKITKRGQNVTFRCDPISEHNRLYWYRQTLGQGPEFLTYFQNEAQLEKSRLLSDRFSAERPKGSFSTLEIQRTEQGDSAMYLCASSGDRGRWYEQYFGPGTRLTVT.

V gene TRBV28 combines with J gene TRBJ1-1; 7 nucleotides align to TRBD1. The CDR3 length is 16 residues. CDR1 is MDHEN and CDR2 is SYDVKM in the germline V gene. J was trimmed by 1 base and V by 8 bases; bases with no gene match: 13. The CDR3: CASRTGTANRNTEAFF. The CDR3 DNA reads TGTGCCAGCCGTACAGGGACAGCTAACCGGAACACTGAAGCTTTCTTT.

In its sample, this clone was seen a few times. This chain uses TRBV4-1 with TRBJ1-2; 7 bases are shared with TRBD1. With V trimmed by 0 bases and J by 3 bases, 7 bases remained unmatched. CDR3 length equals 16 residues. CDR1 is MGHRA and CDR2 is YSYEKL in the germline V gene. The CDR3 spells CASSQDQRQGDYGYTF. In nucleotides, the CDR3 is TGCGCCAGCAGCCAAGATCAGAGACAGGGAGACTATGGCTACACCTTC.

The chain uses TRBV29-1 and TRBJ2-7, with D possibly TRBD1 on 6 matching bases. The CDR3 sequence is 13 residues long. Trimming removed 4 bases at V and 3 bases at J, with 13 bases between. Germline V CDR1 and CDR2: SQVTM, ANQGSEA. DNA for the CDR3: TGCAGCGTTGTAGGGGGAACTCGCTACGAGCAGTACTTC. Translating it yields CSVVGGTRYEQYF.

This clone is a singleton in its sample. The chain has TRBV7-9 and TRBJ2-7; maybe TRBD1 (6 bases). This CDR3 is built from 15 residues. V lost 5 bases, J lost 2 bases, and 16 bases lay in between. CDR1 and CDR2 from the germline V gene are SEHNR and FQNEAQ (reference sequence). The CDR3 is CASSLGGGVTYEQYF. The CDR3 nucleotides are TGTGCCAGCAGCCTCGGTGGGGGCGTAACCTACGAGCAGTACTTC.

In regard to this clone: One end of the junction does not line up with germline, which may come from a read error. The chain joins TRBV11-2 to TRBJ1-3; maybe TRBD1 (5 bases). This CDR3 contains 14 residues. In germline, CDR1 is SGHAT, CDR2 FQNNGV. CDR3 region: CASSSMGGGDTIYF. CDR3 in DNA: TGTGCCAGCAGCTCGATGGGGGGTGGAGACACCATATATTTT.

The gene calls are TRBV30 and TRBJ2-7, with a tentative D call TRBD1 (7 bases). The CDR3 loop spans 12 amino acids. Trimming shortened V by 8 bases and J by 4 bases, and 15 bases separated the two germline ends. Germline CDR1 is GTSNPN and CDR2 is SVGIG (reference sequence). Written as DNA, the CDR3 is TGTGCCGTATACTCAGGGGGGTACGAGCAGTACTTC. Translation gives CAVYSGGYEQYF.

The CDR3 spells CASSQARDGVYGYTF. The CDR3 DNA follows: TGCGCCAGCAGCCAAGCGCGCGACGGAGTCTATGGCTACACCTTC. V and J are TRBV4-1 and TRBJ1-2; D gene unclear. The V end lost 1 base, the J end lost 4 bases, and 13 bases lay between the germline ends. Germline lookup yields CDR1 MGHRA and CDR2 YSYEKL. CDR3 length equals 15 residues.

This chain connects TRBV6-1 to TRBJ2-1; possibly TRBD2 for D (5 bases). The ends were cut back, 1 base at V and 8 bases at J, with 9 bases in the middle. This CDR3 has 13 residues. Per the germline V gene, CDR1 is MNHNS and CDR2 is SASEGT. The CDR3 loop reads CASSEDLRDEQFF. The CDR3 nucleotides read TGTGCCAGCAGTGAAGATTTGCGGGATGAGCAGTTCTTC.

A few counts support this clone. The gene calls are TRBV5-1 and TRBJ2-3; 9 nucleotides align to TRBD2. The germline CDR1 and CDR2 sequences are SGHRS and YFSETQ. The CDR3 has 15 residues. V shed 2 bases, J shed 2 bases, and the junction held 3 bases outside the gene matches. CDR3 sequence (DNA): TGCGCCAGCAGCTTCCTAGCGGGGTACACAGATACGCAGTATTTT. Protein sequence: CASSFLAGYTDTQYF.

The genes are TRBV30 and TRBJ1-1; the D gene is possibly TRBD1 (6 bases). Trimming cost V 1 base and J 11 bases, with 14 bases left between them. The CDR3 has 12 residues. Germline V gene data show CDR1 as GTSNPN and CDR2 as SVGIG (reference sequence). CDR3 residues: CAWSAGAHGAFF. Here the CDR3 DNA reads TGTGCCTGGAGTGCAGGGGCGCATGGGGCTTTCTTT.